One and the same sample provided the 11 T cell receptor beta chains below, sequenced in a study of long-term antiretroviral therapy in people with HIV. Researchers report immunoSEQ v3.0 was run at survey level. Sequencing was performed with immunoSEQ multiplex PCR; in TCRdb, only in-frame clones are kept and a portion is missing. The profile covers about 11,000 clones, with 80% to 85% appearing a single time and about an eighth taken by the ten largest. The material sequenced was unsorted PBMCs, taken 1.2 years after starting antiretroviral therapy. Receptor source: a man aged 40-55 years with HIV.

Details on this clone: One end of the junction varies from germline; a read error may be responsible. The chain couples TRBV5-1 to TRBJ1-6, with a tentative D call TRBD1 (5 bases). The CDR3 consists of 16 residues. The germline V gene encodes CDR1 SGHRS and CDR2 YFSETQ. CDR3 DNA: TGCGCCAGCACCTTGTCGGGGGTGTCCTATAATTCACCCCTCCACTTT. This translates into CASTLSGVSYNSPLHF.

This clone was seen a handful of times. The J gene is TRBJ1-2, the V gene TRBV4-1; D gene uncertain. CDR1 and CDR2 (germline): MGHRA, YSYEKL. V gave up 4 bases and J gave up 2 bases, with 8 bases separating them. The CDR3 length is 13 residues. The CDR3 coding sequence is TGCGCCAGCAGCCTGGGTCAGAACTATGGCTACACCTTC. This sequence encodes CASSLGQNYGYTF.

This chain uses TRBV2 with TRBJ2-2; 10 nucleotides agree with TRBD1. The CDR3 spans 16 residues. V lost 7 bases, J lost 6 bases, and 11 bases stayed unmatched. Per germline, CDR1 SNHLY and CDR2 FYNNEI. This chain's CDR3 is CASTPGTGETPGELFF. CDR3 coding DNA: TGTGCCAGCACCCCTGGGACAGGGGAAACCCCCGGGGAGCTGTTTTTT.

The chain links TRBV12-5 to TRBJ2-3, with 11 bases fitting TRBD2. CDR3 length: 16 amino acids. V gave up 4 bases and J gave up 3 bases; unmatched junction bases: 6. Germline CDR1 reads LGHNT; CDR2 reads FRNRAP. The CDR3 spells CASGSVAGGQTDTQYF. CDR3 bases: TGTGCTAGTGGTTCCGTAGCGGGGGGGCAAACAGATACGCAGTATTTT.

The rearrangement links TRBV5-1 to TRBJ2-3, with 9 bases that match TRBD2. The germline CDR1 and CDR2 sequences are SGHRS and YFSETQ. The CDR3 consists of 18 residues. The ends lost 0 bases at V and 6 bases at J; junction bases unmatched: 14. CDR3 nucleotides: TGCGCCAGCAGCTTGGAGGGTAGTGGCGGGGGGGCGTCCGATACGCAGTATTTT. Translated, it gives CASSLEGSGGGASDTQYF.

V is TRBV6-1 and J is TRBJ2-7, with D hard to call. The germline gives CDR1 MNHNS, CDR2 SASEGT. The germline V and J ends were trimmed by 5 bases and 3 bases, with 8 bases remaining between them. CDR3 length equals 12 residues. The CDR3 reads CASSHTGYEQYF. Here the CDR3 DNA reads TGTGCCAGCAGTCACACGGGCTACGAGCAGTACTTC.

The chain couples TRBV28 to TRBJ2-3; D remains ambiguous. Germline lookup yields CDR1 MDHEN and CDR2 SYDVKM. Trimming took 3 bases from V and 1 from J, leaving 5 bases between them. This CDR3 contains 13 residues. CDR3 nucleotides: TGTGCCAGCAGTTTGGACGGCACAGATACGCAGTATTTT. Translation: CASSLDGTDTQYF.

A few counts support this clone. The chain couples TRBV4-3 to TRBJ2-7; possibly TRBD2 for D (5 bases). V was trimmed by 0 bases and J by 3 bases, leaving 12 bases between them. Germline CDR1 and CDR2: LGHNA and YSLEER. The CDR3 length is 15 residues. The CDR3 bases are TGCGCCAGCAGCCAAGATGGGAGTCCCTTCTACGAGCAGTACTTC. Encoded protein: CASSQDGSPFYEQYF.

The V call is TRBV10-3, the J call TRBJ2-7, with D tentatively TRBD1 (5 bases). The germline V gene has CDR1 ENHRY and CDR2 SYGVKD. V shed 7 bases and J shed 2 bases, with 12 bases lying between them. The CDR3 has 13 residues. The CDR3 protein is CAINDDSTYEQYF. CDR3 sequence (DNA): TGTGCCATCAATGACGACAGTACCTACGAGCAGTACTTC.

The chain recombines TRBV28 with TRBJ1-2, with TRBD1 identical over 7 bases. Germline CDR1 and CDR2: MDHEN and SYDVKM. This CDR3 has 14 residues. The V and J ends lost 10 bases and 5 bases, in that order; junction bases with no gene match: 13. The CDR3 DNA reads as TGTGCCACCCCACAGGGGAGGAACGGGTATGGCTACACCTTC. This translates into CATPQGRNGYGYTF.

The chain joins TRBV28 to TRBJ1-1, with D hard to call. The CDR3 sequence is 12 residues long. The germline V gene has CDR1 MDHEN and CDR2 SYDVKM. With 3 bases removed from V and 10 bases from J, the gap between germline ends came to 12 bases. The chain's CDR3 is CASSFWSNRAFF. For the CDR3, the DNA is TGTGCCAGCAGTTTCTGGTCCAATCGAGCTTTCTTT.